Detailed here is one T cell receptor (beta chain). What it recognizes is unknown. The source of the sample is a study of monozygotic twins with inflammatory bowel disease. General study results and limits: Immunosuppressive treatment differences may have increased patient repertoire variability. The co-twins with IBD showed lower TCRbeta diversity (inverse Simpson) than their healthy siblings.

Using the 5' RACE reads, TCRdb records one entry per CDR3 protein without DNA. In total, the table holds 70,000 to 95,000 distinct CDR3 sequences. Blood was drawn at 2.5 ml per donor. T cells were not sorted, and total RNA was isolated straight from whole blood. Germline V CDR1 and CDR2: DFQATT, SNEGSKA (reference sequence). This CDR3 region has 15 residues. Sequenced sample: blood. V is TRBV20-1 and J is TRBJ1-4. This TCR was recovered from a human donor with ulcerative colitis or Crohn's disease, or a healthy co-twin of an affected twin (not recorded which). The CDR3: CSARVVRGLNEKLFF.